Listed below are T cell receptor beta chains from one sample, sequenced in a study of T cell responses to AZD1222 COVID-19 vaccine. TCRdb keeps only in-frame clones here, not all; method: immunoSEQ multiplex PCR. The data show some 160,000 clones, about nine tenths seen once. The sample in question was peripheral blood, obtained on day 0 of AZD1222 vaccination. The receptors here all came from an adult in good health. Each CDR3 is given with its conserved first and last residue. A D gene is named only where the DNA matches it firmly. Where a row states a size, it is once, few, many or the class of an expanded clone; other rows omit it.

>TRBD1|TRBV6-5|TRBJ2-7|-
TGTGCCAGCAGTCCCCGGGACAGGGGTACCTACGAGCAGTACTTC
CASSPRDRGTYEQYF
>TRBD2|TRBV27|TRBJ2-1|once
TGTGCCAGCAGTCAGGGACTAGCGGGGGCGGATGAGCAGTTCTTC
CASSQGLAGADEQFF
>-|TRBV5-4|TRBJ1-1|-
TGTGCCAGCAGCTTGCGGGCAGGCGACACTGAAGCTTTCTTT
CASSLRAGDTEAFF
>-|TRBV28|TRBJ1-1|-
TGTGCCAGCATTGGCCTGCTGGGGGCTGAAGCTTTCTTT
CASIGLLGAEAFF
>-|TRBV11-1|TRBJ2-7|-
TGTGCCAGCAGCTTAGGGGGCACAGGGACGAGTTACGAGCAGTACTTC
CASSLGGTGTSYEQYF
>-|TRBV29-1|TRBJ2-7|-
TGCAGCGTTGAAGAGGCAGACAAGCAGTACTTC
CSVEEADKQYF
>-|TRBV4-3|TRBJ1-6|-
TGCGCCAGCAGCCAAGGCCAGAGTAATTCACCCCTCCACTTT
CASSQGQSNSPLHF
>-|TRBV2|TRBJ1-3|-
TGTGCCAGCAGTGAAAGGACACAGGCCAGCTCTGGAAACACCATATATTTT
CASSERTQASSGNTIYF
>TRBD1|TRBV7-2|TRBJ1-5|-
TGTGCCAGCAGCTTAGAGCACAGGGGGCAGCCCCAGCATTTT
CASSLEHRGQPQHF
>-|TRBV7-9|TRBJ2-5|-
TGTGCCAGCAGCTTAGAATTGTCGCAGGGGACGAGAGAGACCCAGTACTTC
CASSLELSQGTRETQYF
>TRBD2|TRBV4-1|TRBJ2-7|-
TGCGCCAGCAGCCCCCTAACGACTAGCGGGAGCAACGAGCAGTACTTC
CASSPLTTSGSNEQYF
>TRBD1|TRBV12-3/TRBV12-4|TRBJ2-1|-
TGTGCCAGCAGGGGACAGGGGATGAATGAGCAGTTCTTC
CASRGQGMNEQFF
>TRBD2|TRBV19|TRBJ2-2|-
TGTGCCAGCAATAGCGGGGTACGGGGGACCGGGGAGCTGTTTTTT
CASNSGVRGTGELFF
>-|TRBV4-3|TRBJ1-1|-
TGCGCCAGCAGCCAAGATGGAGGATACAACACTGAAGCTTTCTTT
CASSQDGGYNTEAFF
>TRBD2|TRBV27|TRBJ2-7|-
TGTGCCAGCAGTACCCGGGACTACTACTACGAGCAGTACTTC
CASSTRDYYYEQYF
>TRBD1|TRBV5-6|TRBJ1-2|-
TGTGCCAGCAGCCGTACTTTCACGGGACAGGGGGCGCGGGGCTACACCTTC
CASSRTFTGQGARGYTF
>TRBD2|TRBV27|TRBJ2-3|-
TGTGCCAGCAGTTTCGCGGGAGGTCGTGGAGATACGCAGTATTTT
CASSFAGGRGDTQYF
>-|TRBV28|TRBJ2-7|-
TGTGCCAGCAGTCCGGACTCTCGAAAGGTTTACGAGCAGTACTTC
CASSPDSRKVYEQYF
>-|TRBV7-9|TRBJ1-1|-
TGTGCCAGCAGCCAAAGGGAGGTGGGGTGGGCTGAAGCTTTCTTT
CASSQREVGWAEAFF
>-|TRBV11-1|TRBJ1-1|-
TGTGCCAGCAGCCCGAGATGGGGGACTGAAGCTTTCTTT
CASSPRWGTEAFF
>-|TRBV4-3|TRBJ2-5|-
TGCGCCAGCAGCCAAGTCCTTTGGGAGACCCAGTACTTC
CASSQVLWETQYF
>-|TRBV5-1|TRBJ2-5|once
TGCGCCAGCAGCTTGGCGGCGCAGGGACAAGAGACCCAGTACTTC
CASSLAAQGQETQYF
>-|TRBV7-3|TRBJ2-7|-
TGTGCCAGCAGCTTAGGGGACTTCTCCTACGAGCAGTACTTC
CASSLGDFSYEQYF
>TRBD1|TRBV14|TRBJ2-3|-
TGTGCCAGCAGCCACCTGACAGGGGTTTTCACAGATACGCAGTATTTT
CASSHLTGVFTDTQYF
>-|TRBV28|TRBJ2-3|-
TGTGCCACCTCGAAGGGGTCAACAGATACGCAGTATTTT
CATSKGSTDTQYF
>-|TRBV19|TRBJ1-2|-
TGTGCCAGTAGTATCTTGGGGTATGGCTACACCTTC
CASSILGYGYTF
>-|TRBV7-2|TRBJ1-4|once
TGTGCCAGCAGCTTACGATCGGGGACTACTAATGAAAAACTGTTTTTT
CASSLRSGTTNEKLFF
>-|TRBV19|TRBJ1-3|-
TGTGCCAGTAGTCGTCAGCGGCCCTCTGGAAACACCATATATTTT
CASSRQRPSGNTIYF
>-|TRBV10-3|TRBJ1-3|once
TGTGCCATCAAAGGGGATAGTAGCTCTGGAAACACCATATATTTT
CAIKGDSSSGNTIYF
>TRBD1|TRBV5-1|TRBJ2-2|once
TGCGCCAGCACCCCGGGACAGGGCTCAACCGGGGAGCTGTTTTTT
CASTPGQGSTGELFF
>-|TRBV18|TRBJ1-2|once
TGTGCCAGCTCACCATCGGCAGACTATGGCTACACCTTC
CASSPSADYGYTF
>TRBD1|TRBV28|TRBJ1-2|-
TGTGCCAGCAGTCCAGGGGGTACAGGCGGCTACACCTTC
CASSPGGTGGYTF
>-|TRBV7-3|TRBJ1-5|-
TGTGCCAGCAGCTTCGGAGAAAATCAGCCCCAGCATTTT
CASSFGENQPQHF
>-|TRBV28|TRBJ1-6|-
TGTGCCAGCAGAGTAGGGGGTTCACCCCTCCACTTT
CASRVGGSPLHF
>-|TRBV7-2|TRBJ2-7|few
TGTGCCAGCAGCAAACAGGGATCCTACGAGCAGTACTTC
CASSKQGSYEQYF
>TRBD1|TRBV28|TRBJ1-5|-
TGTGCCAGCAGCGAAATACCACAGGGGCTCCCTTATCAGCCCCAGCATTTT
CASSEIPQGLPYQPQHF
>-|TRBV28|TRBJ2-5|once
TGTGCCAGCACCGCGTCCAGGGGTCTCCCCCGGGGATACTTC
CASTASRGLPRGYF
>TRBD2|TRBV24-1|TRBJ2-1|-
TGTGCCACCAGTGACCGTCGGACTAGCGGGAGGGCCTACAATGAGCAGTTCTTC
CATSDRRTSGRAYNEQFF
>TRBD1|TRBV2|TRBJ1-1|-
TGTGCCAGCAATGGACAGGGTAGAACTGAAGCTTTCTTT
CASNGQGRTEAFF
>-|TRBV11-3|TRBJ1-5|-
TGTGCCAGCAGCTTAGGGCCAGAGGGTATGCCCCAGCATTTT
CASSLGPEGMPQHF
>TRBD1|TRBV18|TRBJ1-4|-
TGTGCCAGCTCACCACCTGACAGGGGGCTCACTAATGAAAAACTGTTTTTT
CASSPPDRGLTNEKLFF